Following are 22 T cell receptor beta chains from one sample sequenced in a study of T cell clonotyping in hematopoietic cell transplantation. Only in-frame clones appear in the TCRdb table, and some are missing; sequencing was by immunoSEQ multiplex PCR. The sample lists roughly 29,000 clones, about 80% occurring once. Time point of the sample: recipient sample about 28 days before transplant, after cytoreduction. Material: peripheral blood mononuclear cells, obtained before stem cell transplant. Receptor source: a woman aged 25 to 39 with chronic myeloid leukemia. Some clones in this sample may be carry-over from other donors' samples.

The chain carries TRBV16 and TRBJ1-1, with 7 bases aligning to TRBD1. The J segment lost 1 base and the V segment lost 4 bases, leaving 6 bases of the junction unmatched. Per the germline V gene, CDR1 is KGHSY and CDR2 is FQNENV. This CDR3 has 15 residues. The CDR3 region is CASSLGQLKNTEAFF. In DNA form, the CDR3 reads TGTGCCAGCAGCCTGGGACAGCTAAAGAACACTGAAGCTTTCTTT.

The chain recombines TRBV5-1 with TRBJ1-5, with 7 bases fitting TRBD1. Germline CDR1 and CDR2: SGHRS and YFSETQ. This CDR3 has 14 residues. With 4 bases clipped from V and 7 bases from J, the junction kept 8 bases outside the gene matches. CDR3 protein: CASSPGTDGQPQHF. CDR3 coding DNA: TGCGCCAGCAGCCCGGGGACAGATGGCCAGCCCCAGCATTTT.

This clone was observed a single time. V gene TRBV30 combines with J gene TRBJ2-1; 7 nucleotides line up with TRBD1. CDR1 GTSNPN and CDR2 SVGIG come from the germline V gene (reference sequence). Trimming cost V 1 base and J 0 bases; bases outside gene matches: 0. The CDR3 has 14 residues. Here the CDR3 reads CAWSGTGSYNEQFF. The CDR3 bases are TGTGCCTGGAGTGGGACAGGCTCCTACAATGAGCAGTTCTTC.

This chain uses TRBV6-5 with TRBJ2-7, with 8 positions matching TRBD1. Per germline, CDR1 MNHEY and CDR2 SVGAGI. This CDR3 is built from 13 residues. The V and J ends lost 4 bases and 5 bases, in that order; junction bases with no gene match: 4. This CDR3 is CASSSGGVNEQYF. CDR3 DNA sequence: TGTGCCAGCAGTTCAGGGGGCGTCAACGAGCAGTACTTC.

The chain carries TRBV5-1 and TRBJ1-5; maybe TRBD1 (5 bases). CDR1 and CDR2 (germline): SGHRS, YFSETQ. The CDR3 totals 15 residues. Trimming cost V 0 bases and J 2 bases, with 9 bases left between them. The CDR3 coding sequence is TGCGCCAGCAGCTTGGAGGGGTTCGGCAATCAGCCCCAGCATTTT. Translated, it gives CASSLEGFGNQPQHF.

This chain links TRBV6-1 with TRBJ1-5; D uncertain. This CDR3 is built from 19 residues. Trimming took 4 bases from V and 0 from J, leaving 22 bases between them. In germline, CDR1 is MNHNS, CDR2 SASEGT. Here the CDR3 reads CASSVRIWGQSDSNQPQHF. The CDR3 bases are TGTGCCAGCAGTGTCCGAATTTGGGGTCAGTCGGATAGCAATCAGCCCCAGCATTTT.

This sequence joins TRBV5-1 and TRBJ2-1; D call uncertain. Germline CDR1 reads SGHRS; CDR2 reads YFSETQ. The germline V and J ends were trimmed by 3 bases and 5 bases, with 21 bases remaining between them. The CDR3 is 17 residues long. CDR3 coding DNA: TGCGCCAGCAGCTCCCGCCCCTTGGCCGCAGGTAACAATGAGCAGTTCTTC. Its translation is CASSSRPLAAGNNEQFF.

The CDR3, as DNA: TGTGCCAGCAGCCCACTAGACAGCGCCTACAATGAGCAGTTCTTC. Its protein product is CASSPLDSAYNEQFF. V and J are TRBV25-1 and TRBJ2-1; D tentatively reads TRBD1 or TRBD2 (5 bases each). The CDR3 loop spans 15 amino acids. V was shortened by 6 bases and J by 2 bases, with 14 bases between the two germline ends. The germline CDR1 and CDR2 sequences are MGHDK and SYGVNS.

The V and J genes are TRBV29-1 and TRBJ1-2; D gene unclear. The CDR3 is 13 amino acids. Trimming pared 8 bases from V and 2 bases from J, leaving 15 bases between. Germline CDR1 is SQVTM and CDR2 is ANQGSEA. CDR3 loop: CSTTPTGNYGYTF. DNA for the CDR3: TGCAGCACAACCCCTACGGGAAACTATGGCTACACCTTC.

The CDR3 DNA reads as TGTGCCAGCAGTGGGGATACCGGGAATGTACTTTCGAAGCAGTACTTC. It codes for CASSGDTGNVLSKQYF. This chain links TRBV6-1 with TRBJ2-7; D perhaps matches TRBD2 (5 bases). Deletions cut 4 bases from V and 8 bases from J, with 24 bases between. The CDR3 is made up of 16 amino acids. Germline-derived CDR1 and CDR2 are MNHNS and SASEGT.

The CDR3 DNA sequence: TGTGCCAGCAGCTTAGGGCAAGGACAGGAAGAGACCCAGTACTTC. Translating it yields CASSLGQGQEETQYF. This rearrangement joins TRBV7-9 to TRBJ2-5; 7 bases agree with TRBD1. Germline CDR1 reads SEHNR; CDR2 reads FQNEAQ (reference sequence). This CDR3 is 15 amino acids long. Trimming removed 1 base from V and 3 bases from J; junction bases left unmatched: 5.

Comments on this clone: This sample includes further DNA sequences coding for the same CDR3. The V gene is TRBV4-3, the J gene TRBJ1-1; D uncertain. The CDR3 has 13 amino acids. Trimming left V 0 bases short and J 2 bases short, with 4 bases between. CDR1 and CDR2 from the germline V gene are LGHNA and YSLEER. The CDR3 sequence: CASSQDRNTEAFF. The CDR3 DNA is TGCGCCAGCAGCCAAGATCGAAACACTGAAGCTTTCTTT.

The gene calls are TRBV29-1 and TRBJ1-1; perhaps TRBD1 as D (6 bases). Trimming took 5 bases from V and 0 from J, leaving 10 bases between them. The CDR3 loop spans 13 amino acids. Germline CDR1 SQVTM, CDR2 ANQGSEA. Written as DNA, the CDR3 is TGCAGCGTTCTAGGACAGATGAACACTGAAGCTTTCTTT. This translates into CSVLGQMNTEAFF. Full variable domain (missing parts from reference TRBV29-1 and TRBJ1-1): SAVISQKPSRDICQRGTSLTIQCQVDSQVTMMFWYRQQPGQSLTLIATANQGSEATYESGFVIDKFPISRPNLTFSTLTVSNMSPEDSSIYLCSVLGQMNTEAFFGQGTRLTVV.

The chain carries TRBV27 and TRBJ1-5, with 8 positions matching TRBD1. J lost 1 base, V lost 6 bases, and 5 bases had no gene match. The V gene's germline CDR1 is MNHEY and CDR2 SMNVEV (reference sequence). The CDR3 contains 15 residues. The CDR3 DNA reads TGTGCCAGCAGGCCGCAGGGGGCGAGCAATCAGCCCCAGCATTTT. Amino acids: CASRPQGASNQPQHF.

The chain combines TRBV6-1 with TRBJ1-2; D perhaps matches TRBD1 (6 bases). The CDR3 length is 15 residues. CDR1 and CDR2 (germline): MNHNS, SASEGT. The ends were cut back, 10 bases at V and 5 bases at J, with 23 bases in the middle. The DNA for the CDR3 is TGTGCCATCGAAAGGTGGGGGGCGTATGGTTATGGCTACACCTTC. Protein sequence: CAIERWGAYGYGYTF.

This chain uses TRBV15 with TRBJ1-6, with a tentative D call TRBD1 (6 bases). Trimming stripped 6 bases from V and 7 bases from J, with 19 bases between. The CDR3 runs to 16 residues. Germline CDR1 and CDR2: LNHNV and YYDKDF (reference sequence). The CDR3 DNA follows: TGTGCCACCAGGAGGGGGGGGCACAGCGCCAATTCACCCCTCCACTTT. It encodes CATRRGGHSANSPLHF.

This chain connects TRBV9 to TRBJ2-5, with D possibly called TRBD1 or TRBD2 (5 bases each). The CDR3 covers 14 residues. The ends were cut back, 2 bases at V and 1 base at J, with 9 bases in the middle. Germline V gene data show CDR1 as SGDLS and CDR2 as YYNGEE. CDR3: CASSVGGPQETQYF. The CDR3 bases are TGTGCCAGCAGCGTTGGGGGACCCCAAGAGACCCAGTACTTC.

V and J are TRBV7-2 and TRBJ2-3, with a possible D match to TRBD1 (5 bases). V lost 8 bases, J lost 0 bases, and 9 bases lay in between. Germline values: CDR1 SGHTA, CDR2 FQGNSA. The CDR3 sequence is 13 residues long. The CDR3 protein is CASGQGSTDTQYF. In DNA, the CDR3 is TGTGCCAGCGGGCAGGGTAGCACAGATACGCAGTATTTT. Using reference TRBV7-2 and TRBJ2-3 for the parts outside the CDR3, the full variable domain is GAGVSQSPSNKVTEKGKDVELRCDPISGHTALYWYRQSLGQGLEFLIYFQGNSAPDKSGLPSDRFSAERTGGSVSTLTIQRTQQEDSAVYLCASGQGSTDTQYFGPGTRLTVL.

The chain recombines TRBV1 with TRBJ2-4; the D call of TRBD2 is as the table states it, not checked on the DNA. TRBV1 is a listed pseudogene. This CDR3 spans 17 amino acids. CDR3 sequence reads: CTSSQGEVGLAKNIQYF. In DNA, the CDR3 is TGCACCAGCAGCCAAGGAGAGGTGGGACTAGCCAAAAACATTCAGTACTTC.

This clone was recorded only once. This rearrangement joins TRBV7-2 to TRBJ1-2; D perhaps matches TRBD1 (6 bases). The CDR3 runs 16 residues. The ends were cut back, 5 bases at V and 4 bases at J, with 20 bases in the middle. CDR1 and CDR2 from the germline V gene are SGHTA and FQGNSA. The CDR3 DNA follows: TGTGCCAGCAGCGTAAATGGGGCGCACAGGGTCTATGGCTACACCTTC. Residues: CASSVNGAHRVYGYTF. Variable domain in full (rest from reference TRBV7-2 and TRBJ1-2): GAGVSQSPSNKVTEKGKDVELRCDPISGHTALYWYRQSLGQGLEFLIYFQGNSAPDKSGLPSDRFSAERTGGSVSTLTIQRTQQEDSAVYLCASSVNGAHRVYGYTFGSGTRLTVV.

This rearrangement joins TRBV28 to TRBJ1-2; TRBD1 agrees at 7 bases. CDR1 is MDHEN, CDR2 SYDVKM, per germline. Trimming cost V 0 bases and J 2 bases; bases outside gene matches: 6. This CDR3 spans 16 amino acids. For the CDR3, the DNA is TGTGCCAGCAGTTTATGGAGCCGGGGACAGAACTATGGCTACACCTTC. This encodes CASSLWSRGQNYGYTF.

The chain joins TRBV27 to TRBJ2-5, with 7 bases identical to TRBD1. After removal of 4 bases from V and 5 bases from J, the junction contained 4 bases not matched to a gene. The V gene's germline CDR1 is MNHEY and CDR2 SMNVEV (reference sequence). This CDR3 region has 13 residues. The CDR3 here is CASSWTGGETQYF. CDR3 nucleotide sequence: TGTGCCAGCAGTTGGACAGGCGGGGAGACCCAGTACTTC.